The clone carrying this TCR beta chain has a count of ten or more. Its antigen remains unknown. These data belong to a study of metastatic and nonmetastatic thyroid tumors. Whole-study context: Peripheral blood and tumor or nodule samples from malignant and benign thyroid patients were compared.

TCRdb re-analyzed the PCR reads through MiXCR. The sample lists around 40,000 clones, about 17% occurring once. General study points: Malignant tumors reportedly showed significantly higher TCR beta diversity than benign nodules in both blood and tumor.

CDR1 is SGHAT, CDR2 FQNNGV, per germline. Trimming took 5 bases from V and 0 from J, leaving 11 bases between them. The CDR3 is 14 residues long. Every patient was untreated before thyroid surgery. This sequence joins TRBV11-2 and TRBJ2-7, with a possible D match to TRBD2 (6 bases). The sample comprised blood. This clonotype was sampled from a male donor with papillary thyroid cancer or a benign thyroid nodule (not recorded which). Some clones in this sample may be carry-over from other donors' samples. The chain's CDR3 is CASSNRDFSYEQYF. DNA for the CDR3: TGTGCCAGCAGCAACCGGGACTTCTCCTACGAGCAGTACTTC.